This T cell receptor (beta chain) was documented in a study of blood T cell repertoires in COVID-19 (dated by TCRdb to 2018 to 2020). A note on the overall study: Collaborator samples came from the United States, Italy and Spain and covered acute and convalescent phases of COVID-19. The prospective study material was composed of cDNA or gDNA derived from T cells, B-cell-depleted T cells, or PBMCs. Subjects who had been exposed to COVID-19, were actively infected with it, or had recovered from it provided the deeply sampled blood TCRbeta repertoires that made up the dataset. The repertoires were released in a freely available public database intended as a resource for research on the immune response to SARS-CoV-2. The samples were drawn from two sources: the first 160 participants of the ongoing ImmuneRACE study, and fewer than 1,500 subjects contributed by 6 global collaborators. Nearly every sample came with metadata listing a de-identified subject ID, COVID-19 status, age in years and sex. Where available, HLA class I and class II types were taken from metadata supplied by the sample provider and were not determined by assay-based typing.

Study-level results and caveats: How much clinical and demographic metadata was included differed by source and by participant, and the metadata was provided uncurated.

The germline V gene sets CDR1 to ENHRY and CDR2 to SYGVKD. The CDR3 has 12 amino acids, counting the end cysteine and phenylalanine. The sequence is cut down to CDR3 DNA, 36 bases in frame from base 1. Trimming takes 2 bases from V and 9 bases from J, and the germline ends sit 8 bases apart. Concerning this clone: No antigen is known for it. The sample holds no much larger clone one base away, and base qualities are not on file.

TCRbeta CDR3 regions were amplified from genomic DNA by means of the immunoSEQ Assay, a bias-controlled multiplex PCR. On the authors' methods: The number of nucleated cells in each sample was estimated by amplification of reference gene primers within the assay. Sequence reads were collapsed and filtered to measure the absolute abundance of every unique TCRbeta CDR3 rearrangement. Productive Simpson clonality was computed per sample as the square root of Simpson's diversity index over productive rearrangements. Entries here come from immuneACCESS through TCRdb and include only in-frame sequences with V and J called. Some clones fail to appear in such tables; in the studies checked, an unresolved V gene covers under half of the shortfall, and the cause of the remainder is unknown. The D gene and trimming were derived from the DNA, and the V and J assignments and clone size from that table. In all, the sample holds roughly 300,000 clones, and about four fifths of those were seen once. Around 3.2% of the sample goes to the ten largest clones.

Each collaborating institution followed its own protocols to collect whole blood in K2EDTA tubes. Collaborator samples were shipped for TCRbeta analysis as frozen whole blood, isolated PBMCs, or DNA extracted from either sample type. The specimen was peripheral blood. Recombination joined TRBV10-3 with TRBJ2-1; no confident D gene assignment can be made. This sequence was found in a woman in her sixties with active or convalescent COVID-19. The CDR3 in this case is CAISETLSEQFF. The sequenced DNA: TGTGCCATCAGTGAGACTCTATCTGAGCAGTTCTTC.